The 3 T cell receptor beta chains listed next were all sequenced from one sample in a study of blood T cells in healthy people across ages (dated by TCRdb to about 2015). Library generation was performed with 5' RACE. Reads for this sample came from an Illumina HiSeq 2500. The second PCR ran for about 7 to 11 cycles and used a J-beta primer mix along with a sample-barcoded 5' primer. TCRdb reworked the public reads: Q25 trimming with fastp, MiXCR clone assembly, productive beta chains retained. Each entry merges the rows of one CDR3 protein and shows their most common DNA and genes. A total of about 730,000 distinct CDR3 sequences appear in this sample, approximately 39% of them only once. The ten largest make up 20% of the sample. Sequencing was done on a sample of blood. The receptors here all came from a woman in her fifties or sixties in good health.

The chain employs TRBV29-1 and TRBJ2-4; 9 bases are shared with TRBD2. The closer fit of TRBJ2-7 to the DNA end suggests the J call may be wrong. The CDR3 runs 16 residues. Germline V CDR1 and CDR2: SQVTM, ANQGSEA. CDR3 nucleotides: TGCAGCGTTGTTGGAGGTCGGCGGGAGGGGACCTACGAGCAGTACTTC. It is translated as CSVVGGRREGTYEQYF.

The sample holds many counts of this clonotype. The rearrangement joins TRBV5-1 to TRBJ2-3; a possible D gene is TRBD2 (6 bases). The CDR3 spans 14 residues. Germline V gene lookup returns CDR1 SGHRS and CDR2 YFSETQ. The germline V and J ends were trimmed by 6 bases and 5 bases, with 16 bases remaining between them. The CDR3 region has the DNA TGCGCCAGCAACTGGAGGGAGAACGTAGATACGCAGTATTTT. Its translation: CASNWRENVDTQYF.

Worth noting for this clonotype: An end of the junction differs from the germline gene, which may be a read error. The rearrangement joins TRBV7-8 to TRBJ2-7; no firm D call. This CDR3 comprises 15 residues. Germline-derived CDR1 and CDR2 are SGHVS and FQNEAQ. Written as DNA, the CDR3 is TGTGTCAGCAACCCCGGTCCGTCCTACTCCTACGAGCAGTACTTC. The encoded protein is CVSNPGPSYSYEQYF.